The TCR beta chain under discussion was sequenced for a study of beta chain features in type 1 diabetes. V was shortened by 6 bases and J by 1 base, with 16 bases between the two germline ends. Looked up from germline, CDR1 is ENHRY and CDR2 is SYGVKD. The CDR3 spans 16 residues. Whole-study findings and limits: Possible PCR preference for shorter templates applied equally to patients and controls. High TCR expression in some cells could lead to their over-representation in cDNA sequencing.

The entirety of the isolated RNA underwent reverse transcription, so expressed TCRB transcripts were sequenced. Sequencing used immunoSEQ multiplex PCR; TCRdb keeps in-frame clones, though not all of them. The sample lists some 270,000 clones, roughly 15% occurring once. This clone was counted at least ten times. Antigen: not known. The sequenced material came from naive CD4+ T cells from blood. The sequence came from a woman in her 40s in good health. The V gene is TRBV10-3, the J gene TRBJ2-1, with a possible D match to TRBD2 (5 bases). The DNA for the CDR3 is TGTGCCATCAGGGGAGTGGGGAAGGGATCCTACAATGAGCAGTTCTTC. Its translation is CAIRGVGKGSYNEQFF.